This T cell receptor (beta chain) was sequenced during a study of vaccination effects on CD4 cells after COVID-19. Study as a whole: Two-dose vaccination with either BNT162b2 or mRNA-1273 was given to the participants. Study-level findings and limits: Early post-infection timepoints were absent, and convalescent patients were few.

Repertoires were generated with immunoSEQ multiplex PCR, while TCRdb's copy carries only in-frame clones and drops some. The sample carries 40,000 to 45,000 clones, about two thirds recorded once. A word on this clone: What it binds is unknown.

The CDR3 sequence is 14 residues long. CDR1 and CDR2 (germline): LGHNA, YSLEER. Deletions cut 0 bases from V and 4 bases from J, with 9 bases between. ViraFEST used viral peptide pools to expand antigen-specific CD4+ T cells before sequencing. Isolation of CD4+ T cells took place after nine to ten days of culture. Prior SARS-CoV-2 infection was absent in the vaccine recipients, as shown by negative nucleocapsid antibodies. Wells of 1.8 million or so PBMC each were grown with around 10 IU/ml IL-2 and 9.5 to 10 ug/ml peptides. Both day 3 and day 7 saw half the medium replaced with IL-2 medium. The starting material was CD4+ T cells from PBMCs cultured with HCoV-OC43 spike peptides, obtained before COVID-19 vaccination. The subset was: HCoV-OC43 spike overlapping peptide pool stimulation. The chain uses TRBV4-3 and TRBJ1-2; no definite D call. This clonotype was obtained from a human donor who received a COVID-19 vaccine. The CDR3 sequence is CASSQDLLLYGYTF. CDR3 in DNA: TGCGCCAGCAGCCAAGACCTTTTACTCTATGGCTACACCTTC.